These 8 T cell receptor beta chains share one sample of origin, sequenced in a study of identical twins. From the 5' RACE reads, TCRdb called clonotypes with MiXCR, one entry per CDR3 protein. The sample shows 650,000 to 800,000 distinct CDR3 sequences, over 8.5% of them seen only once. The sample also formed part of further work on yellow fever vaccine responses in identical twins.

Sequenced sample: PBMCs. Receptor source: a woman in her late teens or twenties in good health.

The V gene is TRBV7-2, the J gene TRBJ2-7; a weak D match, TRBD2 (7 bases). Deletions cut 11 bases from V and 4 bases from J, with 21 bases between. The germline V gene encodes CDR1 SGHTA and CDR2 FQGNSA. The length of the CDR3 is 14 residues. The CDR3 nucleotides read TGTGCCTCAGGGGACTACCCGTGGAGGTACGAGCAGTACTTC. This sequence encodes CASGDYPWRYEQYF. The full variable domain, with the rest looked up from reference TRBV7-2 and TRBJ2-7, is GAGVSQSPSNKVTEKGKDVELRCDPISGHTALYWYRQSLGQGLEFLIYFQGNSAPDKSGLPSDRFSAERTGGSVSTLTIQRTQQEDSAVYLCASGDYPWRYEQYFGPGTRLTVT.

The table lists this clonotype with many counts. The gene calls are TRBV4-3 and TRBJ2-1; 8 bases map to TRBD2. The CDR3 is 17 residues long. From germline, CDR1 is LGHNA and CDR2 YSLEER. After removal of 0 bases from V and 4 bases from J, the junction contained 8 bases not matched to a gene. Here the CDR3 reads CASSQDRASGFYNEQFF. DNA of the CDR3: TGCGCCAGCAGCCAAGATCGGGCTAGCGGGTTTTACAATGAGCAGTTCTTC.

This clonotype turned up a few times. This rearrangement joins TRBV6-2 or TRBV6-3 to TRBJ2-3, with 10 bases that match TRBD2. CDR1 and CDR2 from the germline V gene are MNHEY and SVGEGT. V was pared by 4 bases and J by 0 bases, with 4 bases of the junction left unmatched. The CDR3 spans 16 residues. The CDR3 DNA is TGTGCCAGCAGTTTGCCGGGACTAGCGAGCACAGATACGCAGTATTTT. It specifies CASSLPGLASTDTQYF.

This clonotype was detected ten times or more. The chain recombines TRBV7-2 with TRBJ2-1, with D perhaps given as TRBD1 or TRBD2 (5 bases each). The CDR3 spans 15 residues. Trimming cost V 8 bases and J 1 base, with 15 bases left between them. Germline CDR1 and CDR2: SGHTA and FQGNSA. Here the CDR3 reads CASARWDESYNEQFF. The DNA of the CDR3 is TGTGCCAGCGCCAGGTGGGACGAGTCCTACAATGAGCAGTTCTTC.

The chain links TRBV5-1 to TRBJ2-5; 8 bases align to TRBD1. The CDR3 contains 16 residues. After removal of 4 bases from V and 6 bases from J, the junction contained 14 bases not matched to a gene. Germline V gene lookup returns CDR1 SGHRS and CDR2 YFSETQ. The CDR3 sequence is CASSKREQGVTQTQYF. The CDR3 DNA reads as TGCGCCAGCAGCAAACGGGAACAGGGGGTGACTCAGACCCAGTACTTC.

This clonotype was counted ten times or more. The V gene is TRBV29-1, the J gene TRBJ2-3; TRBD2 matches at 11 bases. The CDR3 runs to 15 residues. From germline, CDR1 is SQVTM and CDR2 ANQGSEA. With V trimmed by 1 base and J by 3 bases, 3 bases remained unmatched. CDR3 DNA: TGCAGCGTTGAAGGGACTAGCGGGTGGACAGATACGCAGTATTTT. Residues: CSVEGTSGWTDTQYF.

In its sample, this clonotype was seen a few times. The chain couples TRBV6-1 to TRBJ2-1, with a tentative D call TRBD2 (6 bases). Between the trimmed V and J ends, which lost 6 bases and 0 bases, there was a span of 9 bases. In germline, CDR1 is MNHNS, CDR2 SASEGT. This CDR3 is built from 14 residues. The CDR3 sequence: CASRGLLSYNEQFF. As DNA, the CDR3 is TGTGCCAGCAGGGGACTCCTCTCCTACAATGAGCAGTTCTTC.

CDR3 sequence reads: CASSLRRSRGSYEQYF. CDR3 bases: TGTGCCAGCAGCTTGAGGAGATCCCGGGGGTCCTACGAGCAGTACTTC. The chain has TRBV5-6 and TRBJ2-7; maybe TRBD2 (6 bases). The CDR3 covers 16 residues. The germline V gene has CDR1 SGHDT and CDR2 YYEEEE. With 1 base removed from V and 1 base from J, the gap between germline ends came to 15 bases. The full variable domain, in which reference TRBV5-6 and TRBJ2-7 provide the parts outside the CDR3, is DAGVTQSPTHLIKTRGQQVTLRCSPKSGHDTVSWYQQALGQGPQFIFQYYEEEERQRGNFPDRFSGHQFPNYSSELNVNALLLGDSALYLCASSLRRSRGSYEQYFGPGTRLTVT.